The clone carrying this TCR beta chain was seen a handful of times. The sample comes from a study of CD8 T cells in Susac syndrome. Study-level information: Within the sequenced group of Susac syndrome patients, 5 or 6 showed active disease and roughly 8 were in remission. When blood was drawn, the patients with Susac syndrome were therapy-naive, on corticosteroids, or on intravenous immunoglobulin alone.

Germline V gives CDR1 DFQATT, CDR2 SNEGSKA (reference sequence). The length of the CDR3 is 11 residues. Trimming removed 1 base at V and 7 bases at J, with 8 bases between. RNA, at about 0.5 to 1 ug, was reverse transcribed with random hexamers. Amplification of TCR beta CDR3 used immunoSEQ multiplex PCR across 54 Vbeta and 13 Jbeta. TCRdb fed the immunoSEQ multiplex PCR reads into MiXCR, producing one record per CDR3 protein. Found here are some 110,000 distinct CDR3 sequences, approximately 94% of them singletons; the top ten hold about 0.41%. Diagnostic criteria for definite or probable disease, in their recently defined form, were met by the patients with Susac syndrome.

Sequencing was performed on CD8+ T cells from PBMCs. This rearrangement joins TRBV20-1 to TRBJ2-7; D remains ambiguous. The sequence came from a human donor with Susac syndrome. This CDR3 is CSARVGGEQYF. The CDR3 DNA sequence: TGCAGTGCTAGAGTGGGTGGGGAGCAGTACTTC.